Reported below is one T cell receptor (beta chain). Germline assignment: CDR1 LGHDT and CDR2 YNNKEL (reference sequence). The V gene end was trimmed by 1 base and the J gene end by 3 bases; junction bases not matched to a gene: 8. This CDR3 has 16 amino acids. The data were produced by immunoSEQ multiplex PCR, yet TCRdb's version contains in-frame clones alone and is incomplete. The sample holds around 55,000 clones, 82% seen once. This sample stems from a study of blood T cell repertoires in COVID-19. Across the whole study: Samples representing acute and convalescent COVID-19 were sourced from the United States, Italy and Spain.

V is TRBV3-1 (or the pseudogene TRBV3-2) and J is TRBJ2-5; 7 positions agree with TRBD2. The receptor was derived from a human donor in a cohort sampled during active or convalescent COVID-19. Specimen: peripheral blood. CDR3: CASSQVAWGGKETQYF. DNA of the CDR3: TGTGCCAGCAGCCAAGTAGCCTGGGGGGGAAAAGAGACCCAGTACTTC.